A selection of T cell receptor beta chains follows, all from one sample in a study of control samples from healthy donors and cancer patients. Clones were sequenced by immunoSEQ multiplex PCR, and TCRdb holds only the in-frame ones, with some missing. The repertoire holds roughly 90,000 clones, with approximately 95% as singletons. Input material: blood. The receptors shown here come from a woman in her 30s in good health. Both conserved end residues are part of each CDR3. The order of the fields is clone size, J gene, V gene, D gene, CDR3 DNA, CDR3 protein. D genes are given only for firm matches. Where a row states a size, it is once, few, many or the class of an expanded clone; other rows omit it.

>.|TRBJ2-7|TRBV4-1|TRBD1
TGCGCCAGCAGCCAAGCCAGCTATCTACGACAGGGGCGCTACGAGCAGTACTTC
CASSQASYLRQGRYEQYF
>.|TRBJ2-3|TRBV21-1|.
TGTGCCAGCAGCAAAGATACGCAGTATTTT
CASSKDTQYF
>.|TRBJ1-1|TRBV2|TRBD1
TGTGCCAGCCTTACAGGGGCCGTAGGTGCTTTCTTT
CASLTGAVGAFF
>.|TRBJ2-7|TRBV11-3|.
TGTGCCAGCAGCCCCAGCGGCTCCTACGAGCAGTACTTC
CASSPSGSYEQYF
>.|TRBJ2-7|TRBV3-1/TRBV3-2|.
TGTGCCAGCAGCCAAGGTGGGTACGAGCAGTACTTC
CASSQGGYEQYF
>once|TRBJ2-3|TRBV3-1/TRBV3-2|.
TGTGCCAGCAGCCCCGAGGCACGCACAGATACGCAGTATTTT
CASSPEARTDTQYF
>.|TRBJ2-1|TRBV7-3|.
TGTGCCAGCAGCCCCTCTGGCGGTGGGGATGAGCAGTTCTTC
CASSPSGGGDEQFF
>.|TRBJ1-4|TRBV28|.
TGTGCCAGCAGTACCTCGTCGGAGGGATCTAATGAAAAACTGTTTTTT
CASSTSSEGSNEKLFF
>.|TRBJ1-2|TRBV29-1|.
TGCAGCGTTGAAGGACAGCGGGACTATGGCTACACCTTC
CSVEGQRDYGYTF
>.|TRBJ1-2|TRBV11-2|.
TGTGCCAGCAGCTTAGATCAAGTTGACTATGGCTACACCTTC
CASSLDQVDYGYTF
>.|TRBJ1-6|TRBV7-2|TRBD1
TGTGCCAGCAGCTTCCTGACAGGGTTTAGGAATTCACCCCTCCACTTT
CASSFLTGFRNSPLHF
>.|TRBJ2-3|TRBV18|.
TGTGCCAGCTCACCAAACCTCCTTGCTAGCACAGATACGCAGTATTTT
CASSPNLLASTDTQYF
>.|TRBJ1-6|TRBV6-6|TRBD1
TGTGCCACCACGGGGGCCTCGGGACAGTGGAATTCACCCCTCCACTTT
CATTGASGQWNSPLHF
>.|TRBJ2-3|TRBV7-9|TRBD2
TGTGCCAGCAGCACCTACGGGGGGGATGATACGCAGTATTTT
CASSTYGGDDTQYF
>.|TRBJ1-2|TRBV5-6|.
TGTGCCAGCAGCTCGACAGGTATCTATGGCTACACCTTC
CASSSTGIYGYTF
>.|TRBJ1-1|TRBV28|.
TGTGCCAGCACCCGGTCATTCGCAATCACTGAAGCTTTCTTT
CASTRSFAITEAFF
>.|TRBJ1-2|TRBV7-9|.
TGTGCCAGCAGCTCGTTGCCGAGTAACTATGGCTACACCTTC
CASSSLPSNYGYTF
>once|TRBJ1-2|TRBV9|.
TGTGCCAGCAGCGTAGAAATATTCCCTTCAGTGGACTGGGACTACACCTTC
CASSVEIFPSVDWDYTF
>.|TRBJ2-4|TRBV19|TRBD2
TGTGCCAGTAGTAGCGGGAGGGGGGCTAAAACCAAAAACATTCAGTACTTC
CASSSGRGAKTKNIQYF
>.|TRBJ1-1|TRBV23-1|.
TGCGCCAGCAGTCACCACCGGGGTACGTCGTACACTGAAGCTTTCTTT
CASSHHRGTSYTEAFF
>.|TRBJ2-3|TRBV15|TRBD2
TGTGCCACCAGCAGAGATTTGTCGGGGGGGCCGGATACGCAGTATTTT
CATSRDLSGGPDTQYF
>.|TRBJ2-7|TRBV28|TRBD1
TGTGCCAGCAGTTTGACAGGGGTGGAGCAGTACTTC
CASSLTGVEQYF
>once|TRBJ2-1|TRBV9|TRBD1
TGTGCCAGCAGCGTAGCTCCCAGACAGGGGGTGCTTGAGCAGTTCTTC
CASSVAPRQGVLEQFF
>.|TRBJ2-6|TRBV5-1|.
TGCGCCAGCAGCCCGGGACGGTCTGGGGCCAACGTCCTGACTTTC
CASSPGRSGANVLTF
>.|TRBJ1-4|TRBV19|.
TGTGCCAGTAGGGTCGCGGAAAAACTGTTTTTT
CASRVAEKLFF
>.|TRBJ1-4|TRBV27|.
TGTGCCAGCAGTCCCTCGGGGCGAGGGATGATTGAACTGTTTTTT
CASSPSGRGMIELFF
>few|TRBJ2-7|TRBV6-1|.
TGTGCCAGCAGTGAATTGCTAGCGACGGACGAGCAGTACTTC
CASSELLATDEQYF
>.|TRBJ1-5|TRBV3-1/TRBV3-2|.
TGTGCCAGCAGCCAAGGCATAGGGAGGGATCAGCCCCAGCATTTT
CASSQGIGRDQPQHF
>.|TRBJ1-2|TRBV7-2|TRBD1
TGTGCCAGCAGCTTAGGGGGACAGGGGGCTGTCTATGGCTACACCTTC
CASSLGGQGAVYGYTF
>.|TRBJ2-3|TRBV27|.
TGTGCCAGCAGTTTAAGGGCTAGCGGCACAGATACGCAGTATTTT
CASSLRASGTDTQYF
>.|TRBJ2-7|TRBV28|.
TGTGCCAGCAGTCCGGGGGAAGGGTCCTACGAGCAGTACTTC
CASSPGEGSYEQYF
>.|TRBJ2-7|TRBV28|.
TGTGCCAGCCATAGAGGGAACGAGCAGTACTTC
CASHRGNEQYF
>.|TRBJ2-1|TRBV6-4|TRBD2
TGTGCCAGCAGTGACGGGGCTAGCGGGGACTACAATGAGCAGTTCTTC
CASSDGASGDYNEQFF
>once|TRBJ1-6|TRBV9|.
TGTGCCAGCAGCCTAGGGGATGTCAGGGCGGTGTCACCCCTCCACTTT
CASSLGDVRAVSPLHF
>.|TRBJ1-1|TRBV15|TRBD1
TGTGCCACCAGCAGAGATAGGACAGGGGCCGCTGAAGCTTTCTTT
CATSRDRTGAAEAFF
>.|TRBJ2-3|TRBV11-1|.
TGTGCCAGCAGGCTATCTACAGATACGCAGTATTTT
CASRLSTDTQYF
>.|TRBJ1-2|TRBV4-2|TRBD1
TGTGCCAGCAGCCAAGTGAGTCAGGGGGCGGGCGGCTACACCTTC
CASSQVSQGAGGYTF
>.|TRBJ2-2|TRBV19|.
TGTGCCAGTAGAGAGGGGTCAGCGAACACCGGGGAGCTGTTTTTT
CASREGSANTGELFF
>.|TRBJ1-1|TRBV5-1|TRBD1
TGCGCCAGCAGCACGGGACAGGGGGGCACTGAAGCTTTCTTT
CASSTGQGGTEAFF
>.|TRBJ2-1|TRBV3-1/TRBV3-2|TRBD2
TGTGCCAGCAGCCAAGATCCCTTAGGACTAGCGGGAGATTACAATGAGCAGTTCTTC
CASSQDPLGLAGDYNEQFF
>.|TRBJ2-2|TRBV6-5|TRBD1
TGTGCCAGCACCGAGAAGGGGGCGGAAACCGGGGAGCTGTTTTTT
CASTEKGAETGELFF
>once|TRBJ2-1|TRBV7-3|.
TGTGCCAGCAGCTTAGGGGCCGGGACCCAGAATGAGCAGTTCTTC
CASSLGAGTQNEQFF
>.|TRBJ2-1|TRBV30|TRBD1
TGTGCCTGGAGTGTAGGGACAGGCTACAATGAGCAGTTCTTC
CAWSVGTGYNEQFF
>.|TRBJ1-3|TRBV5-1|.
TGCGCCAGCAGCTTGGCAGGCGATGGAAACACCATATATTTT
CASSLAGDGNTIYF
>.|TRBJ2-3|TRBV6-5|TRBD1
TGTGCCAGCAGTCCGGGACAGAACACAGATACGCAGTATTTT
CASSPGQNTDTQYF
>.|TRBJ1-4|TRBV11-2|.
TGTGCCAGCAGCCCCGGCTTTGACGCCTTGGGAACTAATGAAAAACTGTTTTTT
CASSPGFDALGTNEKLFF
>.|TRBJ1-2|TRBV29-1|.
TGCAGCGTTACTCCATTGGGACGGTTCTATGGCTACACCTTC
CSVTPLGRFYGYTF
>.|TRBJ1-1|TRBV11-2|.
TGTGCCAGCAGCTTTCGGCAGTCTGAAGCTTTCTTT
CASSFRQSEAFF